This T cell receptor (beta chain) originates from a study of OX40 agonist ivuxolimab in advanced cancers. The germline V gene has CDR1 MDHEN and CDR2 SYDVKM. Losses at the gene ends were 6 bases for V and 3 bases for J; bases not matched to a gene: 9. This CDR3 has 16 residues. TCRdb keeps only in-frame clones here, not all; method: immunoSEQ multiplex PCR. This table has roughly 76,000 clones, 91% appearing once. The chain has TRBV28 and TRBJ1-3, with TRBD1 identical over 9 bases. The source is an adult with an advanced solid tumor such as melanoma, head and neck, liver or kidney cancer. Sequences were derived from CD4+ or CD8+ T cells sorted from blood, sampled in a trial of the OX40 agonist ivuxolimab. CDR3 amino acids: CASSLLQGASGNTIYF. CDR3 DNA: TGTGCCAGCAGCCTCCTACAGGGGGCGAGTGGAAACACCATATATTTT.